The sequence of this T cell receptor beta chain was determined in a study of shared clonotypes between healthy human individuals. The CDR3 has 14 residues. Trimming at V came to 3 bases and at J to 3 bases, leaving 3 bases not matched to a gene. Germline CDR1 is MGHRA and CDR2 is YSYEKL. Assay used: immunoSEQ multiplex PCR; TCRdb lists only in-frame clones, some missing. The profile shows some 1,100,000 clones, 75% to 80% of them singletons. Sequencing input: memory CD4+ T cells from PBMCs. Specified subset: CD45RA-negative fraction. This chain links TRBV4-1 with TRBJ2-5; TRBD1 matches 8 bases. This TCR was recovered from a man aged 18 to 35 in good health. Some clones in this sample may be carry-over from other donors' samples. The CDR3 region is CASSHPDREETQYF. The CDR3 DNA follows: TGCGCCAGCAGCCATCCGGACAGGGAAGAGACCCAGTACTTC.